This T cell receptor beta chain was sequenced in a study of blood T cell repertoires in COVID-19 (dated by TCRdb to the early 2020s). General notes on the study: ImmuneRACE Cohort 3 recovered participants were defined by two consecutive negative NP/OP PCR tests, healthcare professional clearance, or symptom resolution. Samples from collaborators originated in the United States, Italy and Spain and spanned both the acute and convalescent phases of COVID-19. The prospective study material was composed of cDNA or gDNA derived from T cells, B-cell-depleted T cells, or PBMCs. Subjects who had been exposed to COVID-19, were actively infected with it, or had recovered from it provided the deeply sampled blood TCRbeta repertoires that made up the dataset. The repertoires were made available in a free public database intended to serve as a resource for research on the immune response to SARS-CoV-2. Samples were obtained from the ongoing ImmuneRACE study (first 160 participants) and from about 1,300 subjects provided by 6 global collaborators. Nearly every sample came with metadata listing a de-identified subject ID, COVID-19 status, age in years and sex. HLA class I and class II types, where available, came from metadata supplied by the sample provider rather than from assay-based typing. The research as a whole found: How much clinical and demographic metadata was included differed by source and by participant, and the metadata was provided uncurated.

As to this clone: It lacks a known antigen. No quality values exist for individual bases; no much larger clone is one base distant.

Relative to germline, V is 0 bases shorter and J is 0 bases shorter, with 5 bases between their ends. CDR1 and CDR2, per the germline V gene, are MNHEY and SVGAGI. The CDR3, cysteine through phenylalanine, is 14 amino acids long. Of all the DNA, just the CDR3 is kept, 42 bases in frame from base 1. Enrolling through a virtual design, the prospective study's participants ranged in age from about 18 to 89 years and lived across 20 to 25 United States geographic areas. To assign participants to cohorts, the prospective study relied on clinical history that participants themselves reported in a screening survey and a study questionnaire. In the prospective study, whole blood, serum and a nasopharyngeal or oropharyngeal swab were collected from each participant by mobile phlebotomists. Additional blood draws and questionnaires over an approximately two-month period could optionally be provided by prospective study participants. Blood samples from the prospective study were shipped frozen or at room temperature prior to DNA extraction.

TCRbeta CDR3 regions were amplified from genomic DNA by means of the immunoSEQ Assay, a bias-controlled multiplex PCR. For the original study's pipeline: Nucleated cell counts per sample were estimated from amplification of reference gene primers within the assay. Sequence reads were collapsed and filtered to measure the absolute abundance of every unique TCRbeta CDR3 rearrangement. For each sample, productive Simpson clonality was calculated as the square root of Simpson's diversity index across productive rearrangements. TCRdb holds this immuneACCESS table with in-frame rearrangements only. Some clones are missing; in checked studies, unresolved V genes explain under half, and the rest has no known cause. V and J calls plus clone size are reproduced from that table; the DNA served to infer D and trimming. Across this sample there are 350,000 to 400,000 clones, with about 89% seen only once. Roughly 2% of the sample rests with the top ten.

Source material: PBMCs or T cells enriched from blood (not recorded which). The rearrangement joined TRBV6-5 to TRBJ1-1; the D gene identity is not certain. This TCR came from a man in his forties or fifties in a cohort exposed to, infected with or recovered from COVID-19 (not recorded which). The CDR3 region reads CASSYSQMNTEAFF. The DNA reads TGTGCCAGCAGTTACTCCCAGATGAACACTGAAGCTTTCTTT.